Presented here are 23 T cell receptor beta chains from one specimen sequenced in a study of breast tumors, draining lymph nodes, adjacent tissues. TCRdb independently ran MiXCR on the multiplex PCR reads; one entry per CDR3 protein. The repertoire has tens of thousands of distinct CDR3 sequences, 23% of them found once; the top ten carry over 6.5%. Sequencing was done on a sample of breast tumor tissue. All receptors derive from a female donor with breast cancer. Some clones in this sample may be carry-over from other donors' samples.

The sample holds a few counts of this clonotype. Just one base apart from a much larger clone, this may be a read error. This likely comes from a read error, as the CDR3 has no conserved phenylalanine or tryptophan at its end. This chain connects TRBV2 to TRBJ2-3; D not resolved. This CDR3 is 14 amino acids long. Looked up from germline, CDR1 is SNHLY and CDR2 is FYNNEI. Trimming pared 6 bases from V and 0 bases from J, leaving 10 bases between. The CDR3 region is CASRSPISTDTQYS. In DNA form, the CDR3 reads TGTGCCAGCAGAAGTCCCATTAGCACAGATACGCAGTATTCT.

The rearrangement joins TRBV20-1 to TRBJ2-3, with 10 bases identical to TRBD2. V shed 2 bases and J 5 bases; nucleotides not matched to a gene: 19. Germline V lookup: CDR1 DFQATT, CDR2 SNEGSKA (reference sequence). The CDR3 covers 19 residues. CDR3 region: CSARSRGVRSGRAGDTQYF. The DNA for the CDR3 is TGCAGTGCTAGATCCCGTGGTGTTCGGAGCGGGAGGGCCGGAGATACGCAGTATTTT.

Points on this clonotype: Possible read error: a much larger clone is one base away. Lacking the conserved final phenylalanine or tryptophan, this CDR3 likely reflects a read error. The chain has TRBV28 and TRBJ2-5; tentative D call: TRBD2 (5 bases). The CDR3 totals 16 residues. V was clipped by 4 bases and J by 0 bases, with 15 bases between them. The germline V gene has CDR1 MDHEN and CDR2 SYDVKM. CDR3 sequence: CASSWKTDLHQETQYL. The DNA for the CDR3 is TGTGCCAGCAGTTGGAAGACGGACTTACACCAAGAGACCCAGTACCTC.

This clonotype occurred many times. The CDR3 here is CASSLTSGGSSYNEQFF. The CDR3 nucleotides read TGCGCCAGCAGCTTAACTAGCGGGGGAAGCTCCTACAATGAGCAGTTCTTC. V gene TRBV5-1 combines with J gene TRBJ2-1; 11 bases match TRBD2. The V gene end was trimmed by 2 bases and the J gene end by 0 bases; junction bases not matched to a gene: 4. The CDR3 extends over 17 amino acids. The germline gives CDR1 SGHRS, CDR2 YFSETQ.

This clonotype came up many times. The chain has TRBV6-6 and TRBJ2-6; TRBD2 aligns across 7 bases. This CDR3 spans 15 amino acids. Trimming cost V 7 bases and J 2 bases; bases outside gene matches: 5. Germline V gene data show CDR1 as MNHNY and CDR2 as SVGAGI (reference sequence). The chain's CDR3 is CASMWDYPGANVLTF. Here the CDR3 DNA reads TGTGCCAGCATGTGGGACTATCCTGGGGCCAACGTCCTGACTTTC.

This clonotype was detected ten times or more. The rearrangement links TRBV7-2 to TRBJ2-5, with D maybe TRBD2 (7 bases). Germline CDR1 reads SGHTA; CDR2 reads FQGNSA. The CDR3 is made up of 18 amino acids. Trimming stripped 3 bases from V and 2 bases from J, with 22 bases between. CDR3 in amino acids: CASSFFGRGRGHQETQYF. The CDR3 nucleotides read TGTGCCAGCAGCTTTTTCGGCCGTGGGCGGGGGCATCAAGAGACCCAGTACTTC. Combining the CDR3 with reference TRBV7-2 and TRBJ2-5 gives the whole variable domain GAGVSQSPSNKVTEKGKDVELRCDPISGHTALYWYRQSLGQGLEFLIYFQGNSAPDKSGLPSDRFSAERTGGSVSTLTIQRTQQEDSAVYLCASSFFGRGRGHQETQYFGPGTRLLVL.

This clonotype was seen just once. This may be a read error, as it is one base from a much larger clone. This rearrangement joins TRBV6-1 to TRBJ2-1, with 7 bases fitting TRBD1. V was clipped by 2 bases and J by 9 bases; unmatched bases: 10. Germline loops: CDR1 MNHNS, CDR2 SASEGT. This CDR3 contains 15 residues. The DNA for the CDR3 is TGTGCCAGCAGTGAACTAGGGGGCGCGAGTCGTGAGCAGTTCTTC. Protein product: CASSELGGASREQFF.

This clonotype has a count of ten or more. The genes are TRBV27 and TRBJ1-2; D is unresolved. Germline loops: CDR1 MNHEY, CDR2 SMNVEV (reference sequence). This CDR3 contains 12 residues. Trimming pared 4 bases from V and 11 bases from J, leaving 14 bases between. The CDR3 loop is CASSSPGRGYTF. The CDR3 nucleotides read TGTGCCAGCAGTTCTCCGGGAAGAGGGTACACCTTC.

This clonotype has ten or more counts. The genes are TRBV20-1 and TRBJ2-5; tentatively, D is TRBD2 (6 bases). V lost 5 bases, J lost 5 bases, and 21 bases lay in between. The CDR3 has 15 amino acids. The germline V gene has CDR1 DFQATT and CDR2 SNEGSKA (reference sequence). The CDR3 DNA reads TGCAGTGCTTCGCCTAGAGGAGGGGTTGGCGAGACCCAGTACTTC. Its protein product is CSASPRGGVGETQYF.

This clonotype was seen many times. The chain couples TRBV19 to TRBJ1-2, with TRBD1 matching 8 bases. The CDR3 runs 14 residues. With 3 bases clipped from V and 2 bases from J, the junction kept 2 bases outside the gene matches. Germline V gene sequence: CDR1 LNHDA, CDR2 SQIVND (reference sequence). The CDR3 nucleotides are TGTGCCAGTAGTATGGCAGGGGGCAACTATGGCTACACCTTC. Translating gives CASSMAGGNYGYTF.

This clonotype was counted at least ten times. The DNA of the CDR3 is TGCGCCAGCAGCCTACCTGAGGGCGGGGAGCTGTTTTTT. This translates into CASSLPEGGELFF. The genes are TRBV4-1 and TRBJ2-2; possibly TRBD2 for D (5 bases). Trimming left V 4 bases short and J 7 bases short, with 10 bases between. CDR1 is MGHRA, CDR2 YSYEKL, per germline. The CDR3 contains 13 residues.

This clonotype came up many times. V usage is TRBV14 and J usage is TRBJ2-3; TRBD2 agrees at 7 bases. The CDR3 consists of 16 residues. Trimming took 4 bases from V and 2 from J; bases not matched to a gene: 9. CDR1 is SGHDN and CDR2 is FVKESK in the germline V gene. CDR3 amino acids: CASSPHSGGNTDTQYF. The CDR3 nucleotides are TGTGCCAGCAGCCCTCATTCGGGGGGTAACACAGATACGCAGTATTTT.

Points on this clonotype: A much bigger clone sits one base away, suggesting this may be a read error. This rearrangement joins TRBV3-1 to TRBJ2-2; 9 bases agree with TRBD2. Germline V CDR1 and CDR2: LGHDT, YNNKEL (reference sequence). Trimming at V came to 4 bases and at J to 3 bases, leaving 9 bases not matched to a gene. CDR3 size: 17 residues. CDR3 sequence: CASSPGASGVDTGELFF. The DNA of the CDR3 is TGTGCCAGCAGCCCAGGTGCTAGCGGGGTGGACACCGGGGAGCTGTTTTTT. Drawing the rest from reference TRBV3-1 and TRBJ2-2, the complete variable domain is DTAVSQTPKYLVTQMGNDKSIKCEQNLGHDTMYWYKQDSKKFLKIMFSYNNKELIINETVPNRFSPKSPDKAHLNLHINSLELGDSAVYFCASSPGASGVDTGELFFGEGSRLTVL.

In this sample, this clonotype turned up many times. V and J are TRBV20-1 and TRBJ2-1; 9 nucleotides match TRBD2. CDR3 length equals 16 residues. Germline assignment: CDR1 DFQATT and CDR2 SNEGSKA (reference sequence). With 0 bases clipped from V and 8 bases from J, the junction kept 11 bases outside the gene matches. CDR3: CSARDGFAGGHDEQFF. The CDR3 nucleotides read TGCAGTGCTAGAGATGGGTTTGCGGGAGGGCATGATGAGCAGTTCTTC.

This clonotype was recorded at least ten times. The gene calls are TRBV20-1 and TRBJ2-7; D is perhaps TRBD1 (6 bases). V gave up 0 bases and J gave up 6 bases, with 18 bases separating them. The CDR3 extends over 15 amino acids. Germline V lookup: CDR1 DFQATT, CDR2 SNEGSKA (reference sequence). The CDR3 protein is CSARDSLRTVFEQYF. Here the CDR3 DNA reads TGCAGTGCTAGAGATAGTCTCCGGACAGTCTTCGAGCAGTACTTC.

This clonotype has a count of ten or more. The chain recombines TRBV5-1 with TRBJ2-3, with 10 positions matching TRBD2. The CDR3 spans 14 residues. J lost 0 bases, V lost 7 bases, and 2 bases had no gene match. In germline, CDR1 is SGHRS, CDR2 YFSETQ. CDR3: CASQLAGSTDTQYF. The CDR3 nucleotides read TGCGCCAGCCAACTAGCGGGAAGCACAGATACGCAGTATTTT.

Ten or more counts support this clonotype. The gene calls are TRBV7-2 and TRBJ2-2; no firm D call. The V gene's germline CDR1 is SGHTA and CDR2 FQGNSA. This CDR3 spans 14 amino acids. V gave up 3 bases and J gave up 2 bases, with 7 bases separating them. CDR3 in amino acids: CASSFPPNTGELFF. DNA of the CDR3: TGTGCCAGCAGCTTCCCTCCCAACACCGGGGAGCTGTTTTTT.

This clonotype was seen a few times. This sequence may be a read error, since a much larger clone differs from it by one base. The V gene is TRBV29-1, the J gene TRBJ2-7; D ambiguous. The CDR3 length is 12 residues. Germline V gene data show CDR1 as SQVTM and CDR2 as ANQGSEA. The CDR3 protein is CNVESDTYEQYF. CDR3 sequence (DNA): TGCAACGTTGAGTCAGACACCTACGAGCAGTACTTC.

In this sample, this clonotype turned up many times. The V call is TRBV5-1, the J call TRBJ1-6; TRBD1 is a possible D gene (6 bases). Trimming stripped 1 base from V and 3 bases from J, with 11 bases between. CDR1 is SGHRS, CDR2 YFSETQ, per germline. The CDR3 runs to 16 residues. The CDR3, as DNA: TGCGCCAGCAGCTTGCAGGGGCCGGGCTATAATTCACCCCTCCACTTT. Translating it yields CASSLQGPGYNSPLHF. Drawing the rest from reference TRBV5-1 and TRBJ1-6, the complete variable domain is KAGVTQTPRYLIKTRGQQVTLSCSPISGHRSVSWYQQTPGQGLQFLFEYFSETQRNKGNFPGRFSGRQFSNSRSEMNVSTLELGDSALYLCASSLQGPGYNSPLHFGNGTRLTVT.

This clonotype has ten or more counts. The chain couples TRBV5-6 to TRBJ1-2, with a weak D call TRBD1 (6 bases). V was pared by 1 base and J by 8 bases, with 18 bases between. The CDR3 loop spans 15 amino acids. Germline-derived CDR1 and CDR2 are SGHDT and YYEEEE. Here the CDR3 DNA reads TGTGCCAGCAGCTTGACACGGAAGGGGGGAGGGGGCTACACCTTC. This encodes CASSLTRKGGGGYTF.

This clonotype was counted between two and nine times. V gene TRBV19 combines with J gene TRBJ2-2; TRBD1 might be the D (6 bases). The V gene's germline CDR1 is LNHDA and CDR2 SQIVND (reference sequence). CDR3 length: 14 amino acids. Trimming took 10 bases from V and 0 from J, leaving 12 bases between them. The CDR3 loop is CATSTGANTGELFF. DNA for the CDR3: TGTGCCACCTCGACAGGAGCGAACACCGGGGAGCTGTTTTTT.

This clonotype was counted many times. The chain joins TRBV7-2 to TRBJ2-7; 9 bases line up with TRBD2. Germline trimming cut 0 bases from V and 4 bases from J; bases unmatched to any gene: 10. Germline CDR1 reads SGHTA; CDR2 reads FQGNSA. The CDR3 sequence is 17 residues long. The chain's CDR3 is CASSLASGRLGWYEQYF. CDR3 DNA: TGTGCCAGCAGCTTAGCGAGCGGGAGGCTTGGTTGGTACGAGCAGTACTTC. The full variable domain, rest sourced from reference TRBV7-2 and TRBJ2-7, is GAGVSQSPSNKVTEKGKDVELRCDPISGHTALYWYRQSLGQGLEFLIYFQGNSAPDKSGLPSDRFSAERTGGSVSTLTIQRTQQEDSAVYLCASSLASGRLGWYEQYFGPGTRLTVT.

This clonotype was counted at least ten times. CDR3 amino acids: CASRAGAPYNSPLHF. For the CDR3, the DNA is TGTGCCAGTAGGGCTGGGGCCCCCTATAATTCACCCCTCCACTTT. The chain has TRBV19 and TRBJ1-6; D is perhaps TRBD1 (5 bases). Germline values: CDR1 LNHDA, CDR2 SQIVND (reference sequence). This CDR3 has 15 residues. V dropped 6 bases and J dropped 2 bases, with 11 bases sitting between them.